This T cell receptor (beta chain) was obtained from a study of T cell repertoires in aging, cancer and after chemotherapy. Study information: Six age groups, ranging from 30 or younger to 70 or older, included the donors.

A mixed TRB-A/B primer pool amplified rearranged TRB by multiplex touch-down PCR. TCRdb reanalysed the multiplex PCR reads using MiXCR and keeps one entry per CDR3 protein. The sample has 10,000 to 15,000 distinct CDR3 sequences, around a quarter seen once; the top ten hold less than 10%. The template was genomic DNA from peripheral blood, not RNA. V was shortened by 2 bases and J by 8 bases, with 16 bases between the two germline ends. The CDR3 has 16 residues. Per the germline V gene, CDR1 is MNHEY and CDR2 is SVGAGI. General study findings and limits: In cancer patients, declining TCR diversity with age involved lost richness and lost evenness.

This clonotype was seen a few times. Its antigen is unknown. The V and J genes are TRBV6-5 and TRBJ1-6; a weak D match, TRBD1 (5 bases). Sequencing input: blood. The TCR originated in a human donor with a blood cancer. The CDR3 loop is CASSYLIDRAHSPLHF. The DNA for the CDR3 is TGTGCCAGCAGTTACCTCATCGACAGAGCACATTCACCCCTCCACTTT.